The present T cell receptor beta chain was sequenced within a study of patients and donors after allogeneic stem cell transplantation. This clonotype was found a few times. TCRdb re-derived calls from the RT-PCR reads in MiXCR, one entry per CDR3 protein. This table holds over 400,000 distinct CDR3 sequences, 16% found once. The CDR3 totals 14 residues. Germline-derived CDR1 and CDR2 are DFQATT and SNEGSKA (reference sequence). With V trimmed by 4 bases and J by 1 base, 5 bases remained unmatched. This sequence joins TRBV20-1 and TRBJ2-5; TRBD2 matches 8 bases. The receptor comes from a human donor who was either an allogeneic HSCT recipient or a stem cell or donor lymphocyte infusion donor (not recorded which). It is not recorded whose cells these are; they may come from a transplant donor. The sequenced sample was blood, either unsorted or a sorted T cell fraction (not recorded which). The CDR3 DNA is TGCAGTGCTACGCCGGGGGGGATCCAAGAGACCCAGTACTTC. Translation: CSATPGGIQETQYF.